Following are 6 T cell receptor beta chains from one sample sequenced in a study of T cells after yellow fever vaccination. TCRdb re-derived calls from the 5' RACE reads in MiXCR, one entry per CDR3 protein. This table has around 530,000 distinct CDR3 sequences, less than 20% appearing once. The starting material was PBMCs, obtained around 5 days after the first yellow fever vaccination. The receptors were sampled from a man between 18 and 29 years old who received the YFV17D yellow fever vaccine.

Many counts were recorded for this clonotype. The chain couples TRBV6-1 to TRBJ1-5; TRBD1 might be the D (6 bases). The length of the CDR3 is 13 residues. V lost 6 bases and J 4 bases, leaving 10 bases between the germline ends. Germline CDR1 and CDR2: MNHNS and SASEGT. The CDR3: CASSPDSNQPQHF. Written as DNA, the CDR3 is TGTGCCAGCAGCCCGGACAGTAATCAGCCCCAGCATTTT.

This clonotype came up a few times. The CDR3, as DNA: TGTGCCAGCAGCCCGAGAAGGGATGGGACCCAGTACTTC. Translated: CASSPRRDGTQYF. V and J are TRBV11-3 and TRBJ2-5; D remains unclear. The CDR3 has 13 residues. CDR1 and CDR2 from the germline V gene are SGHNT and YENEEA. The V and J ends lost 5 bases and 7 bases respectively, with 14 bases between them.

This rearrangement joins TRBV10-2 to TRBJ2-3; unclear D gene. V gave up 3 bases and J gave up 9 bases, with 7 bases separating them. The CDR3 is 11 residues long. CDR1 and CDR2 (germline): WSHSY, SAAADI. For the CDR3, the DNA is TGCGCCAGCAGTGATATTCGGACGCAGTATTTT. Its protein product is CASSDIRTQYF.

This clonotype was found a few times. V and J are TRBV6-2 or TRBV6-3 and TRBJ2-7, with D unresolved. V lost 7 bases and J lost 2, with 12 bases in between. CDR1 is MNHEY, CDR2 SVGEGT, per germline. This CDR3 is 13 amino acids long. CDR3: CASNLGPTYEQYV. The DNA for the CDR3 is TGTGCCAGCAATCTAGGACCGACCTACGAGCAGTACGTC.

The V call is TRBV5-1, the J call TRBJ1-4; tentatively, D is TRBD1 (5 bases). Germline assignment: CDR1 SGHRS and CDR2 YFSETQ. V was shortened by 5 bases and J by 4 bases, with 12 bases between the two germline ends. CDR3 size: 14 residues. CDR3 protein: CASRAWDGNEKLFF. Here the CDR3 DNA reads TGCGCCAGCAGGGCCTGGGACGGTAATGAAAAACTGTTTTTT.

V is TRBV15 and J is TRBJ1-2; D gene ambiguous. CDR3 length: 17 residues. V was cut by 0 bases and J by 6 bases, with 20 bases left in between. The germline V gene encodes CDR1 LNHNV and CDR2 YYDKDF (reference sequence). The CDR3 DNA sequence: TGTGCCACCAGCAGAGATCGGCCAGAATCCCTGTTGGATGGCTACACCTTC. It encodes CATSRDRPESLLDGYTF.